This T cell receptor beta chain comes out of a study of shared clonotypes between healthy human individuals. Naive CD8 cells lacked CD45RO, underwent positive selection for CCR7 and left out terminally differentiated effector memory CD45RA+ cells. Every one of the donors was a Caucasian adult that lived in Nashville, Tennessee. Assay: immunoSEQ multiplex PCR; the TCRdb copy retains only in-frame clones and omits some. The sample contains around 2,000,000 clones, more than 85% of which appear only once. The germline V and J ends were trimmed by 2 bases and 7 bases, with 18 bases remaining between them. Germline V CDR1 and CDR2: SGHAT, FQNNGV. The CDR3 is 16 amino acids.

The rearrangement links TRBV11-2 to TRBJ2-1, with D unclear. The TCR sequence derives from a man younger than 30 in good health. Some clones in this sample may be carry-over from other donors' samples. The sequenced sample was naive CD8+ T cells from PBMCs. Here the CDR3 reads CASSLPLAQNRNEQFF. CDR3 nucleotides: TGTGCCAGCAGCTTACCGTTGGCACAGAACCGGAATGAGCAGTTCTTC.